Shown below are 8 T cell receptor beta chains from a single sample sequenced in a study of tumor and adjacent non-tumor tissue in lung cancer. No cell sorting was done before RNA was extracted from the tissue. Three rounds of nested PCR, following a modified ARM-PCR protocol, produced the TCRbeta library. Using its own MiXCR run on the multiplex PCR reads, TCRdb lists one record per CDR3 protein. The sample shows 100,000 to 150,000 distinct CDR3 sequences, 66% of them seen only once. Sequenced material: lung tumor tissue. All receptors derive from a man in his thirties or forties with non-small cell lung cancer.

A note on this clonotype: This may be a read error, as it is one base from a much larger clone. This sequence joins TRBV6-2 or TRBV6-3 and TRBJ2-2; D unclear. Germline V gene data show CDR1 as MNHEY and CDR2 as SVGEGT. CDR3 size: 15 residues. In DNA, the CDR3 is TGTGCCAGCAGTTACGACCAGGAGCTGACCGAGGAGCTGTTTTTT. Translating gives CASSYDQELTEELFF.

This clonotype was detected a few times. V usage is TRBV6-5 and J usage is TRBJ1-1, with D possibly being TRBD1 (5 bases). The CDR3 runs 13 residues. Trimming took off 7 bases at V and 4 bases at J, with 13 bases between the two ends. Germline V gene sequence: CDR1 MNHEY, CDR2 SVGAGI. CDR3 in DNA: TGTGCCAGCACTCCGGGGGGGAGCACTGAAGCTTTCTTT. Its protein is CASTPGGSTEAFF.

The CDR3 DNA sequence: TGTGCCAGCAGCTCTGGTGATAGTCCAGGGAATGAGCAGTTCTTC. It codes for CASSSGDSPGNEQFF. V and J are TRBV11-3 and TRBJ2-1, with TRBD1 as a possible D gene (5 bases). This CDR3 region has 15 residues. Trimming took 4 bases from V and 7 from J, leaving 17 bases between them. The germline V gene encodes CDR1 SGHNT and CDR2 YENEEA. The full variable domain, its missing parts supplied by reference TRBV11-3 and TRBJ2-1, is EAGVVQSPRYKIIEKKQPVAFWCNPISGHNTLYWYLQNLGQGPELLIRYENEEAVDDSQLPKDRFSAERLKGVDSTLKIQPAELGDSAVYLCASSSGDSPGNEQFFGPGTRLTVL.

This clonotype showed up many times. This sequence joins TRBV5-5 and TRBJ2-1, with D perhaps TRBD1 or TRBD2 (5 bases each). V was cut by 1 base and J by 3 bases, with 14 bases left in between. This CDR3 is 16 amino acids long. CDR1 is SGHKS, CDR2 YYEKEE, per germline (reference sequence). The chain's CDR3 is CASSLRQGEIYNEQFF. CDR3 coding DNA: TGTGCCAGCAGCTTGAGGCAGGGAGAGATCTACAATGAGCAGTTCTTC.

Turning to this clonotype: The junction does not match germline at one end; this may be a read error. This chain connects TRBV20-1 to TRBJ1-4; D is ambiguous. The germline V gene has CDR1 DFQATT and CDR2 SNEGSKA (reference sequence). CDR3 length: 14 amino acids. The CDR3 region is CNASSPPATEKLFF. The CDR3 DNA follows: TGCAATGCTAGCAGCCCGCCTGCCACTGAAAAACTGTTTTTT.

V gene TRBV29-1 combines with J gene TRBJ1-1; 12 bases agree with TRBD1. V lost 7 bases, J lost 6 bases, and 9 bases stayed unmatched. CDR3 length equals 14 residues. Germline assignment: CDR1 SQVTM and CDR2 ANQGSEA. This chain's CDR3 is CSAELGTGGPEAFF. The CDR3 nucleotides read TGCAGCGCCGAATTAGGGACAGGGGGCCCTGAAGCTTTCTTT.

This clonotype was seen at least ten times. The V gene is TRBV6-1, the J gene TRBJ2-2; 7 bases are shared with TRBD2. Per the germline V gene, CDR1 is MNHNS and CDR2 is SASEGT. V was clipped by 7 bases and J by 0 bases; unmatched bases: 8. This CDR3 has 16 residues. The CDR3, as DNA: TGTGCCAGCACCAGATGGGGGAGGGCGAACACCGGGGAGCTGTTTTTT. It codes for CASTRWGRANTGELFF.

This clonotype was observed a few times. The chain employs TRBV30 and TRBJ2-3, with D uncertain. The CDR3 extends over 15 amino acids. CDR1 is GTSNPN and CDR2 is SVGIG in the germline V gene (reference sequence). Trimming removed 2 bases from V and 0 bases from J, with 12 bases in between. The CDR3 spells CAWSKLGSSTDTQYF. The CDR3 coding sequence is TGTGCCTGGAGTAAGCTCGGTTCTAGCACAGATACGCAGTATTTT.